This entry features one T cell receptor beta chain sequence. Assay: immunoSEQ multiplex PCR; the TCRdb copy retains only in-frame clones and omits some. The table records approximately 62,000 clones, around 90% of them present only once. This record belongs to a study of OX40 agonist ivuxolimab in advanced cancers. Study in general: Aged about 20 to 80 with a mean of approximately 60 years, they were around 79% male.

Trimming removed 11 bases from V and 6 bases from J; junction bases left unmatched: 8. Germline CDR1 is ENHRY and CDR2 is SYGVKD. This CDR3 contains 12 residues. The source is an adult with an advanced solid tumor such as melanoma, head and neck, liver or kidney cancer. The specimen was CD4+ or CD8+ T cells sorted from blood, collected in a trial of the OX40 agonist ivuxolimab. This sequence joins TRBV10-3 and TRBJ2-7, with TRBD1 matching 9 bases. The CDR3 sequence: CAARDREAEQYF. The CDR3 nucleotides are TGTGCCGCCCGGGACAGGGAGGCCGAGCAGTACTTC.